A selection of T cell receptor beta chains follows, all from one sample in a study of shared T cell receptors in the human thymus. Sequenced by immunoSEQ multiplex PCR; TCRdb stores in-frame clones only, minus some. The sample lists some 660,000 clones, approximately 89% occurring once. These records were also assigned to another study, of human thymus T cells.

Sequencing was done on a sample of thymocytes. The receptors here all came from a boy under two years old with a congenital heart defect. Each CDR3 is given with its conserved first and last residue. Each record gives: J gene, clone size, V gene, D gene, CDR3 protein, CDR3 DNA. D genes are given only for firm matches. Not every row has a clone size; where given, it reads once, few, many or a size class.

TRBJ2-1 | once | TRBV27 | TRBD2 | CASSPRRGLARSNEQFF | TGTGCCAGCAGTCCCCGCCGGGGACTAGCTCGGAGCAATGAGCAGTTCTTC
TRBJ2-5 | - | TRBV5-8 | TRBD1 | CASRGQGWETQYF | TGTGCCAGCAGGGGACAGGGGTGGGAGACCCAGTACTTC
TRBJ2-1 | - | TRBV6-6 | TRBD2 | CASSSRTSAYNEQFF | TGTGCCAGCAGTTCCCGGACTAGCGCCTACAATGAGCAGTTCTTC
TRBJ2-2 | - | TRBV25-1 | - | CASTISSGENTGELFF | TGTGCCAGCACGATATCCTCAGGGGAGAACACCGGGGAGCTGTTTTTT
TRBJ2-7 | - | TRBV6-1 | - | CASSERLPRSYEQYF | TGTGCCAGCAGTGAAAGACTCCCGAGGTCCTACGAGCAGTACTTC
TRBJ2-7 | - | TRBV6-5 | - | CASIGGALYEQYF | TGTGCCAGCATCGGAGGGGCTCTGTACGAGCAGTACTTC
TRBJ1-6 | few | TRBV30 | - | CAWSVLKGGYNSPLHF | TGTGCCTGGAGTGTATTAAAAGGGGGATATAATTCACCCCTCCACTTT
TRBJ1-2 | once | TRBV9 | TRBD1 | CASSETGGLGYGYTF | TGTGCCAGCAGCGAGACAGGGGGTCTGGGCTATGGCTACACCTTC
TRBJ2-1 | - | TRBV9 | - | CASSVEGTDIEQFF | TGTGCCAGCAGCGTAGAAGGAACAGACATTGAGCAGTTCTTC
TRBJ2-7 | - | TRBV5-1 | TRBD2 | CASRYSGRESSYEQYF | TGCGCCAGCAGGTACAGCGGGAGGGAAAGCTCCTACGAGCAGTACTTC
TRBJ2-7 | - | TRBV4-2 | TRBD2 | CASSFRLAGDYEQYF | TGTGCCAGCAGCTTCCGACTAGCGGGAGACTACGAGCAGTACTTC
TRBJ2-1 | - | TRBV14 | TRBD2 | CASSQVGGTSSYNEQFF | TGTGCCAGCAGCCAAGTGGGAGGGACTAGCTCCTACAATGAGCAGTTCTTC
TRBJ1-4 | - | TRBV11-3 | TRBD1 | CASSLGSPGGLFF | TGTGCCAGCAGCTTAGGAAGTCCAGGGGGCCTGTTTTTT
TRBJ2-5 | - | TRBV6-5 | TRBD1 | CAAQTGDLTQYF | TGTGCCGCTCAAACAGGGGACCTGACCCAGTACTTC
TRBJ2-7 | - | TRBV6-5 | - | CASIPPPQCSYEQYF | TGTGCCAGCATTCCACCCCCACAGTGCTCATACGAGCAGTACTTC
TRBJ2-1 | - | TRBV7-2 | - | CASSLTDVRQSNEQFF | TGTGCCAGCAGCTTAACTGACGTGAGACAGTCCAATGAGCAGTTCTTC
TRBJ1-3 | - | TRBV6-1 | - | CASSPAASGNTIYF | TGTGCCAGCAGTCCCGCGGCCTCTGGAAACACCATATATTTT
TRBJ1-1 | - | TRBV5-1 | - | CASSTGHNEALNTEAFF | TGCGCCAGCAGCACCGGACACAACGAAGCTCTGAACACTGAAGCTTTCTTT
TRBJ2-7 | once | TRBV7-9 | - | CASSPPAGEPYEQYF | TGTGCCAGCAGCCCCCCAGCCGGGGAACCCTACGAGCAGTACTTC
TRBJ1-5 | - | TRBV27 | TRBD1 | CASSPLTRGLSGNQPQHF | TGTGCCAGCAGTCCCTTGACCAGGGGGCTCTCCGGAAATCAGCCCCAGCATTTT
TRBJ1-3 | - | TRBV11-2 | - | CASSLSGWVRASGNTIYF | TGTGCCAGCAGCTTAAGCGGGTGGGTGAGGGCCTCTGGAAACACCATATATTTT
TRBJ2-1 | - | TRBV29-1 | TRBD2 | CSVEGDHFSGGPSYNEQFF | TGCAGCGTTGAAGGGGATCATTTTAGCGGGGGCCCATCCTACAATGAGCAGTTCTTC
TRBJ1-6 | - | TRBV28 | TRBD1 | CASSAPGQGDSPLHF | TGTGCCAGCAGTGCCCCTGGGCAGGGGGATTCACCCCTCCACTTT
TRBJ1-4 | once | TRBV14 | - | CASSQDKSGEKLFF | TGTGCCAGCAGCCAAGATAAGAGCGGGGAAAAACTGTTTTTT
TRBJ1-2 | - | TRBV5-1 | TRBD1 | CASATTGGNGYTF | TGCGCCAGCGCAACGACAGGGGGGAATGGCTACACCTTC
TRBJ2-5 | - | TRBV4-1 | TRBD1 | CASSQGRDRGKQETQYF | TGCGCCAGCAGCCAAGGCAGGGACAGGGGAAAACAGGAGACCCAGTACTTC
TRBJ2-6 | - | TRBV4-3 | - | CASSQESVRGASGANVLTF | TGCGCCAGCAGCCAAGAATCGGTCAGGGGGGCCTCTGGGGCCAACGTCCTGACTTTC
TRBJ1-1 | - | TRBV5-1 | - | CASSLEAGRASEAFF | TGCGCCAGCAGCTTGGAGGCGGGGAGGGCGAGTGAAGCTTTCTTT
TRBJ2-7 | - | TRBV5-6 | TRBD1 | CASSLADRGFYEQYF | TGTGCCAGCAGCTTGGCAGACAGGGGGTTTTACGAGCAGTACTTC
TRBJ2-3 | - | TRBV28 | - | CASSFGRGGTDTQYF | TGTGCCAGCAGTTTTGGCAGGGGAGGGACAGATACGCAGTATTTT
TRBJ2-1 | - | TRBV27 | TRBD2 | CASTGVVAGKNNEQFF | TGTGCCAGCACTGGAGTAGTAGCGGGAAAAAACAATGAGCAGTTCTTC
TRBJ2-3 | - | TRBV20-1 | TRBD2 | CSARWGGTQYF | TGCAGTGCTAGATGGGGGGGAACGCAGTATTTT
TRBJ1-6 | few | TRBV19 | - | CASRAGWAGNSPLHF | TGTGCCAGTAGGGCGGGATGGGCTGGAAATTCACCCCTCCACTTT
TRBJ1-5 | - | TRBV5-6 | TRBD1 | CASSVAGQGKHQPQHF | TGTGCCAGCAGCGTGGCTGGACAGGGGAAGCATCAGCCCCAGCATTTT
TRBJ1-1 | - | TRBV4-3 | TRBD1 | CASSQDGTGGWTEAFF | TGCGCCAGCAGCCAAGACGGAACAGGGGGCTGGACTGAAGCTTTCTTT
TRBJ2-7 | once | TRBV7-2 | - | CASSLGFRGLGEQYF | TGTGCCAGCAGCTTAGGTTTTCGGGGTTTAGGCGAGCAGTACTTC
TRBJ1-1 | - | TRBV28 | - | CASSNRTRTLGEAFF | TGTGCCAGCAGTAATAGGACACGTACCCTGGGTGAAGCTTTCTTT